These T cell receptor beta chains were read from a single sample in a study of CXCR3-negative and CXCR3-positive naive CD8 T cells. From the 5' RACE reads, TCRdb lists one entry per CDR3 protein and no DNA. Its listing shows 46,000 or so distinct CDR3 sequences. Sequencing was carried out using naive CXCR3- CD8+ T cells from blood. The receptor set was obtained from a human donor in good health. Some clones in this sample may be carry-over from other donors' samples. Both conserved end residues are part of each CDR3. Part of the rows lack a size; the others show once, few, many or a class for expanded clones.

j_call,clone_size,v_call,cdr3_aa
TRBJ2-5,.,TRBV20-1,CSAPPSGGFQETQYF
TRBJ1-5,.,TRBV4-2,CASSEGPTNGNQPQHF
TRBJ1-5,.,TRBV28,CASSLLGNNQPQHF
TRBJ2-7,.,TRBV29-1,CSVVASGSPSSSYEQYF
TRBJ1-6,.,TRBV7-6,CASSLAVWEPSSYNSPLHF
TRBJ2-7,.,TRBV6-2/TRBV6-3,CASSYSLGSYEQYF
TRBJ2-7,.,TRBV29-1,CSVEFGPIYEQYF
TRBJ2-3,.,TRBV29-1,CSVVLPDTQYF
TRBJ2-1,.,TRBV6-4,CASGDTYNEQFF
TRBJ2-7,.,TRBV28,CASSFGLAGSYEQYF
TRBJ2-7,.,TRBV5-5,CASGFPSASSRYLSSYEQYF
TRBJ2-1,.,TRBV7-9,CASSPPLAGGPWEQFF
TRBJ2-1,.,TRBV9,CASSVGVGSEQFF
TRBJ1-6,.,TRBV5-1,CASSRTGVNSPLHF
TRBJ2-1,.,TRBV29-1,CSGALTGGAEQFF
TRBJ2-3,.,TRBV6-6,CASSYLPHTDTQYF
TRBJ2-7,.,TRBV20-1,CSAPGQHSYEQYF
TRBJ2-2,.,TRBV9,CASGEDGNTGELFF
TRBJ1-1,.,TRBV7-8,CASSLVGGDTEAFF
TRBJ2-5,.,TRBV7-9,CASSLALGRVIETQYF
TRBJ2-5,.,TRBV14,CASSQVGETQYF
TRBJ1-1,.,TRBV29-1,CSAVRGSTEAFF
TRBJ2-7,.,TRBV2,CASSVNQGTGLYEQYF
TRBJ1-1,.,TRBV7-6,CASSLDWGTYLTEAFF
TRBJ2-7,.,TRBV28,CASSLGETYEQYF
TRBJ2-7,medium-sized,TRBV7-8,CASSYGTSGRRSYEQYF
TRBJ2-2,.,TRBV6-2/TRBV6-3,CASAPMNRGRYTGELFF
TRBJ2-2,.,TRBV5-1,CASSYGLAEAEELFF
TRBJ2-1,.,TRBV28,CASSFRGVSGNEQFF
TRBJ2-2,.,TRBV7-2,CASSPKGDPGLFF
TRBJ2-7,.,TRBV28,CASRPFAVTRNEQYF